The 22 T cell receptor beta chains below were found in one sample sequenced in a study of blood T cells in healthy people across ages. Then a second PCR, running roughly 7 to 11 cycles, was carried out with a sample-barcoded 5' primer and a J-beta primer mix. TCRdb re-analysed the 5' RACE reads in MiXCR, keeping a single row per CDR3 protein. This table holds 1,500,000 or so distinct CDR3 sequences, approximately 42% found once. What was sequenced was blood. These receptors were collected from a young woman in good health.

The genes are TRBV6-1 and TRBJ2-4; D might be TRBD1 (6 bases). The CDR3 runs to 18 residues. CDR1 and CDR2 from the germline V gene are MNHNS and SASEGT. V lost 2 bases and J lost 0, with 17 bases in between. The CDR3 DNA reads TGTGCCAGCAGTGAACAGGGGCAGGGCCTATCAGCCAAAAACATTCAGTACTTC. It is translated as CASSEQGQGLSAKNIQYF.

The chain recombines TRBV7-8 with TRBJ1-5; D not resolved. The ends were cut back, 3 bases at V and 1 base at J, with 7 bases in the middle. The CDR3 contains 14 residues. In germline, CDR1 is SGHVS, CDR2 FQNEAQ. CDR3 nucleotide sequence: TGTGCCAGCAGCTTCGGGCGGAGCAATCAGCCCCAGCATTTT. Protein product: CASSFGRSNQPQHF.

The chain is built from TRBV6-5 and TRBJ2-3; 7 bases fit TRBD2. With 6 bases clipped from V and 4 bases from J, the junction kept 1 base outside the gene matches. This CDR3 is 12 amino acids long. Per the germline V gene, CDR1 is MNHEY and CDR2 is SVGAGI. CDR3 nucleotides: TGTGCCAGCAGGCGGGAGCCAGATACGCAGTATTTT. It is translated as CASRREPDTQYF.

This clonotype was recorded a few times. Written as DNA, the CDR3 is TGCGCCAGCAGTGAGGTGCGGACAGGTCGGCGGTATTTT. It yields the protein CASSEVRTGRRYF. The J gene is TRBJ2-3, the V gene TRBV10-1, with TRBD1 matching over 7 bases. The CDR3 is 13 residues long. V lost 2 bases, J lost 14 bases, and 10 bases stayed unmatched. Germline-derived CDR1 and CDR2 are WNHNN and SYGVQD (reference sequence).

Note on this clonotype: A much bigger clone sits one base away, suggesting this may be a read error. This chain uses TRBV6-5 with TRBJ1-6; TRBD1 matches 9 bases. Per the germline V gene, CDR1 is MNHEY and CDR2 is SVGAGI. V dropped 3 bases and J dropped 6; count of bases not matched to a gene: 3. The CDR3 contains 15 residues. CDR3 DNA: TGTGCCAGCAGTTATGACAGGGGGTTTAATTCACCCCTCCACTTT. Protein sequence: CASSYDRGFNSPLHF.

The chain employs TRBV7-9 and TRBJ2-1; the D gene is possibly TRBD2 (6 bases). This CDR3 has 14 residues. V dropped 11 bases and J dropped 2 bases, with 16 bases sitting between them. The germline V gene has CDR1 SEHNR and CDR2 FQNEAQ (reference sequence). The CDR3 bases are TGTGCCGGCTCGATCGGGAGCCCCTACAATGAGCAGTTCTTC. It translates to CAGSIGSPYNEQFF.

The rearrangement links TRBV10-3 to TRBJ2-3; no reliable D call. With 0 bases removed from V and 4 bases from J, the gap between germline ends came to 8 bases. CDR1 is ENHRY, CDR2 SYGVKD, per germline. The CDR3 has 14 amino acids. CDR3 sequence: CAISESGSSDTQYF. CDR3 bases: TGTGCCATCAGTGAGTCGGGTTCATCAGATACGCAGTATTTT.

In its sample, this clonotype was seen once. The CDR3 region is CASSIVAGANVLTF. CDR3 bases: TGTGCCAGTAGTATAGTTGCTGGGGCCAACGTCCTGACTTTC. The chain has TRBV19 and TRBJ2-6, with unresolved D. CDR3 size: 14 residues. Trimming left V 1 base short and J 2 bases short, with 3 bases between. Germline loops: CDR1 LNHDA, CDR2 SQIVND (reference sequence).

This chain joins TRBV29-1 and TRBJ2-5, with 8 bases matching TRBD2. The CDR3 spans 16 residues. The V gene end was trimmed by 4 bases and the J gene end by 2 bases; junction bases not matched to a gene: 12. CDR1 is SQVTM and CDR2 is ANQGSEA in the germline V gene. The CDR3 here is CSVGGLRGAPQETQYF. The CDR3 nucleotides read TGCAGCGTTGGAGGATTGCGGGGGGCACCTCAAGAGACCCAGTACTTC.

The chain uses TRBV13 and TRBJ1-2; no clear D gene. V lost 6 bases and J lost 4, with 15 bases in between. In germline, CDR1 is PRHDT, CDR2 FYEKMQ (reference sequence). CDR3 length equals 14 residues. CDR3 coding DNA: TGTGCCAGCAGAGGACGTCTGTTTTTCTATGGCTACACCTTC. It translates to CASRGRLFFYGYTF.

The rearrangement links TRBV12-3 or TRBV12-4 to TRBJ2-4; D gene ambiguous. The CDR3 runs to 15 residues. The germline V and J ends were trimmed by 1 base and 0 bases, with 7 bases remaining between them. CDR3 bases: TGTGCCAGCAGTTTAGAGTACAGAGCCAAAAACATTCAGTACTTC. Protein: CASSLEYRAKNIQYF.

This clonotype was detected a few times. The chain uses TRBV5-1 and TRBJ2-4, with D perhaps assigned TRBD1 or TRBD2 (5 bases each). The CDR3 totals 14 residues. Per germline, CDR1 SGHRS and CDR2 YFSETQ. V shed 5 bases and J shed 2 bases, with 11 bases lying between them. The DNA for the CDR3 is TGCGCCAGCAGTACCGGGACCACCAAAAACATTCAGTACTTC. It is translated as CASSTGTTKNIQYF.

V is TRBV14 and J is TRBJ2-3; D not certain. In germline, CDR1 is SGHDN, CDR2 FVKESK. V lost 4 bases and J lost 3, with 17 bases in between. CDR3 size: 16 residues. This CDR3 is CASSLMGFRGTDTQYF. CDR3 coding DNA: TGTGCCAGCAGCCTAATGGGGTTTAGAGGAACAGATACGCAGTATTTT.

In DNA form, the CDR3 reads TGTGCCAGCAGCCGGGCCATAGGTCAGCCCCAGCATTTT. This encodes CASSRAIGQPQHF. The chain has TRBV6-5 and TRBJ1-5; D not certain. This CDR3 contains 13 residues. V was pared by 6 bases and J by 6 bases, with 12 bases between. Germline assignment: CDR1 MNHEY and CDR2 SVGAGI.

The CDR3 sequence: CASSLWATGEADTQYF. Here the CDR3 DNA reads TGTGCCAGCAGCTTATGGGCTACGGGTGAGGCAGATACGCAGTATTTT. The rearrangement joins TRBV7-9 to TRBJ2-3; D remains ambiguous. With 2 bases removed from V and 4 bases from J, the gap between germline ends came to 16 bases. The CDR3 is 16 residues long. CDR1 and CDR2 (germline): SEHNR, FQNEAQ (reference sequence).

The V gene is TRBV5-1, the J gene TRBJ2-5; D remains ambiguous. The germline gives CDR1 SGHRS, CDR2 YFSETQ. Between the trimmed V and J ends, which lost 4 bases and 1 base, there was a span of 14 bases. The CDR3 sequence is 15 residues long. CDR3 coding DNA: TGCGCCAGCAGCACTGGGTGGATTTCCCAAGAGACCCAGTACTTC. Translating it yields CASSTGWISQETQYF.

This chain connects TRBV29-1 to TRBJ2-4; D is ambiguous. V lost 5 bases and J 0 bases, leaving 11 bases between the germline ends. The CDR3 is 14 amino acids. Germline V gene lookup returns CDR1 SQVTM and CDR2 ANQGSEA. The CDR3 here is CSVKGIRAKNIQYF. In DNA, the CDR3 is TGCAGCGTTAAGGGTATACGAGCCAAAAACATTCAGTACTTC. Using reference TRBV29-1 and TRBJ2-4 for the parts outside the CDR3, the full variable domain is SAVISQKPSRDICQRGTSLTIQCQVDSQVTMMFWYRQQPGQSLTLIATANQGSEATYESGFVIDKFPISRPNLTFSTLTVSNMSPEDSSIYLCSVKGIRAKNIQYFGAGTRLSVL.

The chain links TRBV4-3 to TRBJ2-7, with D hard to call. Trimming removed 1 base at V and 3 bases at J, with 13 bases between. This CDR3 is built from 15 residues. Germline CDR1 is LGHNA and CDR2 is YSLEER. CDR3 DNA: TGCGCCAGCAGCCAAGTTTTAGCTGGCTACTACGAGCAGTACTTC. Translated: CASSQVLAGYYEQYF.

This clonotype was picked up one time. The rearrangement joins TRBV7-6 to TRBJ2-5; 12 bases map to TRBD2. The CDR3 is made up of 14 amino acids. V shed 7 bases and J 3 bases; nucleotides not matched to a gene: 3. The V gene's germline CDR1 is SGHVS and CDR2 FNYEAQ. For the CDR3, the DNA is TGTGCCAGCATGAGACTAGCGGGAGAAGAGACCCAGTACTTC. It specifies CASMRLAGEETQYF.

This clonotype was seen more than once but under ten times. J is TRBJ2-7 and V is TRBV4-1, with D perhaps matching TRBD2 (5 bases). Germline V CDR1 and CDR2: MGHRA, YSYEKL. V was cut by 2 bases and J by 3 bases, with 8 bases left in between. This CDR3 spans 13 amino acids. The chain's CDR3 is CASSQLEGYEQYF. CDR3 DNA sequence: TGCGCCAGCAGCCAACTCGAGGGCTACGAGCAGTACTTC.

In its sample, this clonotype was seen a few times. The chain links TRBV7-9 to TRBJ2-1; TRBD2 aligns across 8 bases. CDR3 size: 14 residues. J gave up 10 bases and V 0 bases, and 5 bases lay outside the gene matches. The germline CDR1 and CDR2 sequences are SEHNR and FQNEAQ (reference sequence). CDR3 nucleotide sequence: TGTGCCAGCAGCTTAGCAGCGGGAGTCGTCGAGCAGTTCTTC. It encodes CASSLAAGVVEQFF.

The chain is built from TRBV27 and TRBJ1-5; 11 bases agree with TRBD1. The V gene's germline CDR1 is MNHEY and CDR2 SMNVEV (reference sequence). The V and J ends lost 8 bases and 3 bases, in that order; junction bases with no gene match: 6. The CDR3 is 15 residues long. In DNA form, the CDR3 reads TGTGCCAGCGGACAGGGGGCATACCCCAATCAGCCCCAGCATTTT. This sequence encodes CASGQGAYPNQPQHF.